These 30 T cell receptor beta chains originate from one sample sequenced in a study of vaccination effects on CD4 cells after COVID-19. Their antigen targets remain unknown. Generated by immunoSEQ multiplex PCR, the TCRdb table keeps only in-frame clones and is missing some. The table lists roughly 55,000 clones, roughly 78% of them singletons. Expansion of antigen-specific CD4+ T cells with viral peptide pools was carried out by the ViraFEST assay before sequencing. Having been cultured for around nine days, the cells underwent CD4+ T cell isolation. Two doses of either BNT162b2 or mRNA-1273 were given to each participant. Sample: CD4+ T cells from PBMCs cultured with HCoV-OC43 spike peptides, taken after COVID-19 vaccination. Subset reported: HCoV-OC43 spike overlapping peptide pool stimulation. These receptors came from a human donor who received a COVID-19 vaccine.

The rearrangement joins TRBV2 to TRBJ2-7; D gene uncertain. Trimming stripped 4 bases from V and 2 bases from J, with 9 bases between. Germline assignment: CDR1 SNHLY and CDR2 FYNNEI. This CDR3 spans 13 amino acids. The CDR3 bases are TGTGCCAGCAGTGCGGGTAGGACCTACGAGCAGTACGTC. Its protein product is CASSAGRTYEQYV.

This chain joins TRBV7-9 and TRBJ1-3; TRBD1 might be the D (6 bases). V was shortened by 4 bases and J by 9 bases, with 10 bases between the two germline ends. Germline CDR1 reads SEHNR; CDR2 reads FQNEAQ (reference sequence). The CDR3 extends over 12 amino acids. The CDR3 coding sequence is TGTGCCAGCAGCTCACAGGGTGGCACCATATATTTT. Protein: CASSSQGGTIYF.

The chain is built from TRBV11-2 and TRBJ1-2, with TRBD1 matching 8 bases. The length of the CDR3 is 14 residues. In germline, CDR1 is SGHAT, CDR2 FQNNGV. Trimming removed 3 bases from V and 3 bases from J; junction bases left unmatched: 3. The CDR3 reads CASSFQDRDYGYTF. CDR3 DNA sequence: TGTGCCAGCAGCTTTCAGGACAGGGACTATGGCTACACCTTC.

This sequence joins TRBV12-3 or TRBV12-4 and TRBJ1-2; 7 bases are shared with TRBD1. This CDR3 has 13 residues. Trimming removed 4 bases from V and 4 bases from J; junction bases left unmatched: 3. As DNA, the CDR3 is TGTGCCAGCAGTTATACAGGGGTCTATGGCTACACCTTC. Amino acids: CASSYTGVYGYTF.

Written as DNA, the CDR3 is TGCGCCAGCAGCCAAGATCCTAGGTCAGGTAATTCACCCCTCCACTTT. Amino acid sequence: CASSQDPRSGNSPLHF. This chain links TRBV4-1 with TRBJ1-6; D is uncertain. In germline, CDR1 is MGHRA, CDR2 YSYEKL. V was clipped by 0 bases and J by 6 bases, with 12 bases between them. This CDR3 is built from 16 residues.

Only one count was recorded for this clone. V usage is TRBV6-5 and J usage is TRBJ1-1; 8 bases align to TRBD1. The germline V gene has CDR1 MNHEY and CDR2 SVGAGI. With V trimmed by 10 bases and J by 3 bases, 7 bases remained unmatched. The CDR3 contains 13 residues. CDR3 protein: CATTGVRDTEAFF. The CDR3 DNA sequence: TGTGCCACGACAGGGGTAAGGGACACTGAAGCTTTCTTT.

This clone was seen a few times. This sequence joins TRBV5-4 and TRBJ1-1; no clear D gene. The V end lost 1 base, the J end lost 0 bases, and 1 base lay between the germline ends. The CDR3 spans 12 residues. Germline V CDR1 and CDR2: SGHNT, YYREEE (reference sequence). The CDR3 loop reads CASSLLNTEAFF. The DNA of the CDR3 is TGTGCCAGCAGCTTGTTGAACACTGAAGCTTTCTTT.

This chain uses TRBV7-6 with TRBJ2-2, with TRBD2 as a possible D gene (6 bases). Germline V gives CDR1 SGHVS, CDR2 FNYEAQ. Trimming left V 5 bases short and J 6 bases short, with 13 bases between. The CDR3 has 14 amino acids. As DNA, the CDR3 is TGTGCCAGCAGCCTGACCGGGGGTCCCGGGGAGCTGTTTTTT. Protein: CASSLTGGPGELFF.

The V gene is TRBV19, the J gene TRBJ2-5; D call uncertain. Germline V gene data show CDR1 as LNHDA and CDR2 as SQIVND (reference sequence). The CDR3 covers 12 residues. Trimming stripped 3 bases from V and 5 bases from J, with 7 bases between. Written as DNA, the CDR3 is TGTGCCAGTAGTATCGGGTCCGAGACCCAGTACTTC. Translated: CASSIGSETQYF.

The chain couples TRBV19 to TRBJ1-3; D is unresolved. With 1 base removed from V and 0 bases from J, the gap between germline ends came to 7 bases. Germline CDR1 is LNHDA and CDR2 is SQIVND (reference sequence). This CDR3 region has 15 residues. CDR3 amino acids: CASSIVRSSGNTIYF. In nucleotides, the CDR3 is TGTGCCAGTAGTATAGTCCGTTCCTCTGGAAACACCATATATTTT. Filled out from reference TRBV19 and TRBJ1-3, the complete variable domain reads DGGITQSPKYLFRKEGQNVTLSCEQNLNHDAMYWYRQDPGQGLRLIYYSQIVNDFQKGDIAEGYSVSREKKESFPLTVTSAQKNPTAFYLCASSIVRSSGNTIYFGEGSWLTVV.

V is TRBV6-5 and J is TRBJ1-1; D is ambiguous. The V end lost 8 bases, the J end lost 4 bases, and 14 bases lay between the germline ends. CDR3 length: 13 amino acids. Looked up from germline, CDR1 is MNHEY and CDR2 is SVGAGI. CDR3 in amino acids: CASVSPAGTEAFF. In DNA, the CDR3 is TGTGCCAGCGTTAGCCCAGCGGGCACTGAAGCTTTCTTT.

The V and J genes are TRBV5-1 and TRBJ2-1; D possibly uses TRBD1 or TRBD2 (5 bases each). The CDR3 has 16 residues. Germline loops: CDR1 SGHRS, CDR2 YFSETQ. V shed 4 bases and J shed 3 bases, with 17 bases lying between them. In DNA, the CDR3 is TGCGCCAGCAGCCTCAGTAGGGACGGCAACTACAATGAGCAGTTCTTC. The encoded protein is CASSLSRDGNYNEQFF.

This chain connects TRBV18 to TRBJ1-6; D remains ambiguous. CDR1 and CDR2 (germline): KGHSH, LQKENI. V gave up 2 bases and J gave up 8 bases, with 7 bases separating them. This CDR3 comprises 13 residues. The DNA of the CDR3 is TGTGCCAGCTCACCAGCGGTGGATTCACCCCTCCACTTT. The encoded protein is CASSPAVDSPLHF.

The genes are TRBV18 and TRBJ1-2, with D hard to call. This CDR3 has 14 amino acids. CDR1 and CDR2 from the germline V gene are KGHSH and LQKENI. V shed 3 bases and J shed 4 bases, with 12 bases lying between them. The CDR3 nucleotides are TGTGCCAGCTCACCCTCCGGGGAGCCCTATGGCTACACCTTC. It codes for CASSPSGEPYGYTF.

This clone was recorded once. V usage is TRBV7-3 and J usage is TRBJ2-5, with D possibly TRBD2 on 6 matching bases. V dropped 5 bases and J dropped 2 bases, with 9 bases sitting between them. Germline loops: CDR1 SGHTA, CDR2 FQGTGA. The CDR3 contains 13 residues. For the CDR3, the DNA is TGTGCCAGCAGCCGCGGGGTACAAGAGACCCAGTACTTC. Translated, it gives CASSRGVQETQYF. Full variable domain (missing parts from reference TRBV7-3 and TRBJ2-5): GAGVSQTPSNKVTEKGKYVELRCDPISGHTALYWYRQSLGQGPEFLIYFQGTGAADDSGLPNDRFFAVRPEGSVSTLKIQRTERGDSAVYLCASSRGVQETQYFGPGTRLLVL.

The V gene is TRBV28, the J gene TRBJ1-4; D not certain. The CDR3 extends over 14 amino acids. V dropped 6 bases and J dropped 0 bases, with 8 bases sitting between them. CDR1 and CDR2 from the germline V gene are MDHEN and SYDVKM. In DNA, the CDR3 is TGTGCCAGCAGCCGGTATCCAACTAATGAAAAACTGTTTTTT. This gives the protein CASSRYPTNEKLFF.

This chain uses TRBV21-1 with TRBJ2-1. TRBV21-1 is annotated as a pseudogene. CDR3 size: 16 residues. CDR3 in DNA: TGTGCCAGCAGCAAAGTCCTGGACGGAGACTTCAATGAGCAGTTCTTC. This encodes CASSKVLDGDFNEQFF.

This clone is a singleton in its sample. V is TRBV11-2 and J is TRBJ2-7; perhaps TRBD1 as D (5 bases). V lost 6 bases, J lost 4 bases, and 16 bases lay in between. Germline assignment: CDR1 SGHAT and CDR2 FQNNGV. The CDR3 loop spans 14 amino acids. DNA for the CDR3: TGTGCCAGCAGTTTTACTACGACAGTATACGAGCAGTACGTC. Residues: CASSFTTTVYEQYV.

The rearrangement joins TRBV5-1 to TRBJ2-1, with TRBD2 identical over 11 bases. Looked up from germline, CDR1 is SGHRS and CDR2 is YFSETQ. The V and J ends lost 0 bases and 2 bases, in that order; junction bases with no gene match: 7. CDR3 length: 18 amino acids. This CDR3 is CASSLEPSTSGAYNEQFF. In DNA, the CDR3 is TGCGCCAGCAGCTTGGAACCCTCGACTAGCGGGGCCTACAATGAGCAGTTCTTC.

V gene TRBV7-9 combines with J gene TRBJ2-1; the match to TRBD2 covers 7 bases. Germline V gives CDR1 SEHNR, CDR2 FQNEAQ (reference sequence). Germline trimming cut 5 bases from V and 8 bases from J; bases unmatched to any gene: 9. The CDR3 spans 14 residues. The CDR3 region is CASSRWGGLHEQFF. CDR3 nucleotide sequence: TGTGCCAGCAGCCGCTGGGGGGGGTTACATGAGCAGTTCTTC.

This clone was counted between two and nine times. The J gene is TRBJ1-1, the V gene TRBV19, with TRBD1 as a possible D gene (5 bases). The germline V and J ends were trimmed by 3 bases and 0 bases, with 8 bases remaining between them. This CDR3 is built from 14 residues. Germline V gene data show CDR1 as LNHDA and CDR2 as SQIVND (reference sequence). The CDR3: CASSMQGMNTEAFF. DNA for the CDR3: TGTGCCAGTAGTATGCAGGGAATGAACACTGAAGCTTTCTTT.

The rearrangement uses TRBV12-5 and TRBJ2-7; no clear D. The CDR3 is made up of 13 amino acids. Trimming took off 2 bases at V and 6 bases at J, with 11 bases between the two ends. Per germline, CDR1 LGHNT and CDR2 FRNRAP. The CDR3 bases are TGTGCTAGTGGTTTGTACGGATCGGGCGAGCAGTACGTC. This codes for CASGLYGSGEQYV.

The CDR3 protein is CASSVGGTITGELFF. For the CDR3, the DNA is TGTGCCAGCAGCGTCGGCGGGACAATCACCGGGGAGCTGTTTTTT. This chain uses TRBV9 with TRBJ2-2; D assignment may be TRBD1 or TRBD2 (6 bases each). The CDR3 spans 15 residues. From germline, CDR1 is SGDLS and CDR2 YYNGEE. V was clipped by 2 bases and J by 4 bases, with 12 bases between them. Variable domain in full (rest from reference TRBV9 and TRBJ2-2): DSGVTQTPKHLITATGQRVTLRCSPRSGDLSVYWYQQSLDQGLQFLIQYYNGEERAKGNILERFSAQQFPDLHSELNLSSLELGDSALYFCASSVGGTITGELFFGEGSRLTVL.

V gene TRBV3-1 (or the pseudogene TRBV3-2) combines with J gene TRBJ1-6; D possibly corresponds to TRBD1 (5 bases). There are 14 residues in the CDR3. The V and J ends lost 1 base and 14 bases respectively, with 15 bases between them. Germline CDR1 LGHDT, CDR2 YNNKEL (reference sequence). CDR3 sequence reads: CASSQGQLGGALHF. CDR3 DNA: TGTGCCAGCAGCCAAGGGCAGCTTGGAGGGGCCCTCCACTTT.

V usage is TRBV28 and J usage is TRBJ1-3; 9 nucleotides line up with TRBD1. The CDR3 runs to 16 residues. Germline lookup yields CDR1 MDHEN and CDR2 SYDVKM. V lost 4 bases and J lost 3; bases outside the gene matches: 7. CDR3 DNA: TGTGCCAGCAGTTCGACCGGGACAGGGAATGGAAACACCATATATTTT. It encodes CASSSTGTGNGNTIYF.

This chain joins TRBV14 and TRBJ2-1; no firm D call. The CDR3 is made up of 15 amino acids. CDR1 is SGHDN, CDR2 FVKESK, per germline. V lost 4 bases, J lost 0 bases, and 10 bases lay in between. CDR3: CASSLEPSSYNEQFF. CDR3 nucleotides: TGTGCCAGCAGCCTGGAGCCAAGCTCCTACAATGAGCAGTTCTTC.

CDR3 sequence (DNA): TGCAGCGTTGAAAAAAACACTGAAGCTTTCTTT. This translates into CSVEKNTEAFF. The J gene is TRBJ1-1, the V gene TRBV29-1, with no clear D. From germline, CDR1 is SQVTM and CDR2 ANQGSEA. The ends were cut back, 2 bases at V and 2 bases at J, with 3 bases in the middle. CDR3 size: 11 residues. Complete variable domain (other parts from reference TRBV29-1 and TRBJ1-1): SAVISQKPSRDICQRGTSLTIQCQVDSQVTMMFWYRQQPGQSLTLIATANQGSEATYESGFVIDKFPISRPNLTFSTLTVSNMSPEDSSIYLCSVEKNTEAFFGQGTRLTVV.

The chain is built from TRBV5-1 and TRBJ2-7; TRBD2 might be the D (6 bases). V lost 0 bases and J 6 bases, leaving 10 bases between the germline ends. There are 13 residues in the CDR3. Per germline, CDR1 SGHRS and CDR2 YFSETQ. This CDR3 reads CASSLGVGGEQYV. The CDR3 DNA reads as TGCGCCAGCAGCTTGGGTGTGGGGGGCGAGCAGTACGTC.

The CDR3 here is CASRLENTEAFF. The CDR3 DNA sequence: TGTGCCAGCAGGTTGGAGAACACTGAAGCTTTCTTT. This chain links TRBV6-6 with TRBJ1-1; D gene ambiguous. The CDR3 consists of 12 residues. The germline V and J ends were trimmed by 6 bases and 1 base, with 6 bases remaining between them. CDR1 is MNHNY and CDR2 is SVGAGI in the germline V gene (reference sequence).

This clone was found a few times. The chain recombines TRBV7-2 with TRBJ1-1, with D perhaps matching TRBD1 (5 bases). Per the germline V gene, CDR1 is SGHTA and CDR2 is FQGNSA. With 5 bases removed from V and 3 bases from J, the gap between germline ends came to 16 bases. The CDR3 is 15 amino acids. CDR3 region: CASSGYVGGYTEAFF. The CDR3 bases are TGTGCCAGCAGCGGCTATGTGGGGGGTTACACTGAAGCTTTCTTT.